The next 8 T cell receptor beta chains were all read from a single sample in a study of shared clonotypes between healthy human individuals. TCRdb's table, derived via immunoSEQ multiplex PCR, lists solely in-frame clones and lacks some. The table lists over a million clones, about 84% of them singletons. Source material: memory CD4+ T cells from PBMCs. Subset noted: CD45RA-negative fraction. The receptors here all came from a man aged 18 to 35 in good health. Some clones in this sample may be carry-over from other donors' samples.

The rearrangement uses TRBV29-1 and TRBJ1-2; D gene uncertain. Trimming removed 0 bases from V and 4 bases from J, with 12 bases in between. The length of the CDR3 is 14 residues. Germline CDR1 is SQVTM and CDR2 is ANQGSEA. The CDR3, as DNA: TGCAGCGTTGAAGATCAAGGGATGGGCTATGGCTACACCTTC. This sequence encodes CSVEDQGMGYGYTF.

The chain carries TRBV6-6 and TRBJ1-1; D is unclear. With 7 bases removed from V and 11 bases from J, the gap between germline ends came to 20 bases. The germline V gene encodes CDR1 MNHNY and CDR2 SVGAGI (reference sequence). The CDR3 consists of 13 residues. CDR3 sequence reads: CASTQLVTIPAFF. The DNA of the CDR3 is TGTGCCAGCACCCAGTTAGTGACAATCCCGGCTTTCTTT.

This clone occurred once. The chain is built from TRBV7-9 and TRBJ2-3; weak D call: TRBD2 (7 bases). The CDR3 loop spans 17 amino acids. Trimming took 4 bases from V and 0 from J, leaving 17 bases between them. From germline, CDR1 is SEHNR and CDR2 FQNEAQ (reference sequence). CDR3 DNA sequence: TGTGCCAGCAGCTCCCGGGGGGCAGGCCTTAGCACAGATACGCAGTATTTT. Protein sequence: CASSSRGAGLSTDTQYF.

This clone was seen many times. The genes are TRBV19 and TRBJ1-5; TRBD1 might be the D (5 bases). The V end was cut by 2 bases, the J end by 5 bases, with 16 bases between. Germline V gene sequence: CDR1 LNHDA, CDR2 SQIVND (reference sequence). CDR3 length: 16 amino acids. The CDR3 DNA reads TGTGCCAGTAGTATATCGGGGTTGAGGGGAGATCAGCCCCAGCATTTT. Encoded protein: CASSISGLRGDQPQHF.

The CDR3 nucleotides are TGCGCCAGCAGTTCGAAAGGTAGCGCCTACGAGCAGTACTTC. Amino acids: CASSSKGSAYEQYF. This chain joins TRBV5-1 and TRBJ2-7, with D perhaps TRBD2 (5 bases). There are 14 residues in the CDR3. V lost 5 bases and J 2 bases, leaving 14 bases between the germline ends. The V gene's germline CDR1 is SGHRS and CDR2 YFSETQ.

The rearrangement uses TRBV6-1 and TRBJ2-2; D is possibly TRBD2 (5 bases). CDR1 MNHNS and CDR2 SASEGT come from the germline V gene. V lost 2 bases, J lost 11 bases, and 15 bases lay in between. This CDR3 contains 14 residues. The CDR3 here is CASSERGSGGELFF. CDR3 DNA sequence: TGTGCCAGCAGTGAACGGGGAAGTGGCGGTGAGCTGTTTTTT.

This chain connects TRBV5-1 to TRBJ1-1; the D is unclear. Germline assignment: CDR1 SGHRS and CDR2 YFSETQ. This CDR3 contains 15 residues. V lost 0 bases to trimming and J lost 1 base, with 10 bases between them. CDR3 coding DNA: TGCGCCAGCAGCTTGGCCTGGGTTGGGAACACTGAAGCTTTCTTT. It is translated as CASSLAWVGNTEAFF.

The chain links TRBV6-6 to TRBJ2-7; D perhaps matches TRBD2 (7 bases). The CDR3 contains 16 residues. Trimming removed 0 bases at V and 2 bases at J, with 14 bases between. The germline V gene encodes CDR1 MNHNY and CDR2 SVGAGI (reference sequence). The CDR3 region is CASSYSIRGGTYEQYF. The CDR3 DNA follows: TGTGCCAGCAGTTACTCGATTAGGGGGGGAACCTACGAGCAGTACTTC.